Presented here are 16 T cell receptor beta chains from one specimen sequenced in a study of PD-L1 blockade in urothelial cancer. Only in-frame clones appear in the TCRdb table, and some are missing; sequencing was by immunoSEQ multiplex PCR. The sample yields 40,000 to 50,000 clones, more than 75% seen once. Time point: peripheral blood 6 weeks after treatment start. This material consisted of PBMCs, taken around atezolizumab (anti-PD-L1) treatment. The receptors derive from a man in his 60s with urothelial cancer.

V and J are TRBV5-4 and TRBJ2-5, with 8 positions matching TRBD2. Germline V gene sequence: CDR1 SGHNT, CDR2 YYREEE (reference sequence). The junction had 3 bases not matched to a gene; V was cut back by 4 bases and J by 1 base. The CDR3 contains 14 residues. CDR3 sequence reads: CASSRRGGQETQYF. The CDR3 nucleotides are TGTGCCAGCAGCCGCCGGGGGGGCCAAGAGACCCAGTACTTC.

The chain is built from TRBV28 and TRBJ1-2, with D tentatively TRBD1 (5 bases). Trimming cost V 3 bases and J 6 bases, with 17 bases left between them. The CDR3 consists of 15 residues. From germline, CDR1 is MDHEN and CDR2 SYDVKM. The DNA for the CDR3 is TGTGCCAGCAGTTTCCTGACAGAAAACCCCCATGGCTACACCTTC. It is translated as CASSFLTENPHGYTF.

V usage is TRBV10-1 and J usage is TRBJ2-1; 12 bases fit TRBD2. Germline V gene data show CDR1 as WNHNN and CDR2 as SYGVQD (reference sequence). CDR3 length equals 15 residues. V dropped 2 bases and J dropped 8; count of bases not matched to a gene: 4. Here the CDR3 reads CASSEGLAGKDEQFF. The DNA of the CDR3 is TGCGCCAGCAGTGAGGGACTAGCGGGAAAGGATGAGCAGTTCTTC.

Worth noting for this clone: The sample has other DNA sequences that encode this CDR3 too. This chain joins TRBV28 and TRBJ1-1; TRBD1 matches at 9 bases. V lost 9 bases and J lost 4; bases outside the gene matches: 6. CDR3 length equals 13 residues. Per the germline V gene, CDR1 is MDHEN and CDR2 is SYDVKM. The CDR3: CASRGTGFTEAFF. The CDR3 coding sequence is TGTGCCAGTAGGGGGACAGGGTTCACTGAAGCTTTCTTT.

The chain recombines TRBV7-8 with TRBJ2-7, with 11 bases matching TRBD2. The germline V gene has CDR1 SGHVS and CDR2 FQNEAQ. V gave up 5 bases and J gave up 7 bases; unmatched junction bases: 16. The length of the CDR3 is 17 residues. This CDR3 reads CASSPIISGRAMSEQYF. Written as DNA, the CDR3 is TGTGCCAGCAGCCCCATTATTAGCGGGAGGGCCATGAGTGAGCAGTACTTC.

J is TRBJ2-5 and V is TRBV5-4; TRBD1 might be the D (6 bases). Trimming removed 1 base from V and 5 bases from J, with 18 bases in between. Germline V gene lookup returns CDR1 SGHNT and CDR2 YYREEE (reference sequence). The CDR3 totals 16 residues. The CDR3 sequence: CASSLQSGTRGETQYF. The CDR3 region has the DNA TGTGCCAGCAGCTTGCAGTCGGGGACAAGGGGGGAGACCCAGTACTTC.

The gene calls are TRBV5-6 and TRBJ1-1, with D uncertain. Trimming stripped 0 bases from V and 3 bases from J, with 12 bases between. The CDR3 length is 15 residues. Germline assignment: CDR1 SGHDT and CDR2 YYEEEE. Here the CDR3 DNA reads TGTGCCAGCAGCTTGGGCAGCGGCCGGGACACTGAAGCTTTCTTT. The encoded protein is CASSLGSGRDTEAFF.

The rearrangement links TRBV28 to TRBJ1-1; a possible D gene is TRBD1 (6 bases). The CDR3 runs to 15 residues. V was clipped by 6 bases and J by 5 bases, with 19 bases between them. Germline CDR1 reads MDHEN; CDR2 reads SYDVKM. CDR3 amino acids: CASRKEQGSGTEAFF. CDR3 bases: TGTGCCAGCAGGAAAGAACAGGGATCAGGAACTGAAGCTTTCTTT.

This chain links TRBV5-5 with TRBJ2-2; 9 nucleotides agree with TRBD1. Germline V gene lookup returns CDR1 SGHKS and CDR2 YYEKEE (reference sequence). This CDR3 region has 14 residues. V gave up 5 bases and J gave up 3 bases; unmatched junction bases: 2. The CDR3: CASSRTGDTGELFF. DNA of the CDR3: TGTGCCAGCAGTCGGACAGGGGACACCGGGGAGCTGTTTTTT.

This chain joins TRBV28 and TRBJ1-4; tentatively, D is TRBD1 (5 bases). Germline assignment: CDR1 MDHEN and CDR2 SYDVKM. Trimming left V 2 bases short and J 8 bases short, with 12 bases between. The CDR3 extends over 14 amino acids. This CDR3 reads CASSLKGAWEKLFF. The CDR3 bases are TGTGCCAGCAGTTTAAAAGGGGCTTGGGAAAAACTGTTTTTT.

This clone was seen a handful of times. V and J are TRBV6-1 and TRBJ1-2; no reliable D call. Germline CDR1 and CDR2: MNHNS and SASEGT. V lost 6 bases and J lost 0, with 14 bases in between. This CDR3 contains 15 residues. CDR3 in amino acids: CASSLQTVSNYGYTF. The CDR3 DNA sequence: TGTGCCAGCAGCTTACAGACGGTATCTAACTATGGCTACACCTTC.

The chain recombines TRBV6-6 with TRBJ2-3; TRBD1 matches at 8 bases. Unmatched junction bases numbered 1, after V lost 2 bases and J lost 6 bases. Looked up from germline, CDR1 is MNHNY and CDR2 is SVGAGI (reference sequence). The CDR3 spans 13 residues. CDR3 sequence reads: CASSYGTGDTQYF. CDR3 DNA: TGTGCCAGCAGTTACGGGACAGGCGATACGCAGTATTTT.

This chain links TRBV28 with TRBJ2-7; the match to TRBD2 covers 15 bases. CDR3 length: 14 residues. Germline V gene sequence: CDR1 MDHEN, CDR2 SYDVKM. V trimming: 7 bases; J trimming: 6 bases; junction bases outside the gene matches: 4. DNA of the CDR3: TGTGCCAGCAACGGACTAGCGGGGGGGGCCGAGCAGTACTTC. The encoded protein is CASNGLAGGAEQYF.

The genes are TRBV4-2 and TRBJ2-2, with D maybe TRBD2 (5 bases). Germline values: CDR1 LGHNA, CDR2 YNFKEQ. The CDR3 consists of 16 residues. Trimming cost V 4 bases and J 2 bases, with 14 bases left between them. CDR3 bases: TGTGCCAGCAGCCGCAATCGAGCGGAAAACACCGGGGAGCTGTTTTTT. This gives the protein CASSRNRAENTGELFF.

The chain links TRBV4-1 to TRBJ2-2; the match to TRBD1 covers 9 bases. Per germline, CDR1 MGHRA and CDR2 YSYEKL. J lost 9 bases, V lost 0 bases, and 5 bases had no gene match. The CDR3 is 15 residues long. The CDR3 DNA sequence: TGCGCCAGCAGCCAAGATTCGGGACAGGGTTGGGAGCTGTTTTTT. Its protein is CASSQDSGQGWELFF.

The chain is built from TRBV6-1 and TRBJ1-1; the D is unclear. Trimming removed 5 bases from V and 1 base from J, with 5 bases in between. Germline CDR1 and CDR2: MNHNS and SASEGT. This CDR3 is 12 amino acids long. The CDR3 here is CASSMRNTEAFF. The CDR3 bases are TGTGCCAGCAGTATGAGGAACACTGAAGCTTTCTTT.